Listed below are T cell receptor beta chains from one sample, sequenced in a study of T cells in Graves' hyperthyroidism and ophthalmopathy. Each CDR3 protein is one row after TCRdb ran MiXCR on the multiplex PCR reads. The sample carries around 350,000 distinct CDR3 sequences, roughly an eighth recorded once. Sequenced sample: blood. The receptors here all came from a woman aged 18 to 35 with Graves' hyperthyroidism. The CDR3 runs from the conserved cysteine through the conserved F or W. The D gene is left open where the match is weak. Not every row has a clone size; where given, it reads once, few, many or a size class.

. TRBJ2-4 TRBV24-1 . CATSDFLREWAKNIQYF TGTGCCACCAGTGATTTCCTAAGGGAGTGGGCCAAAAACATTCAGTACTTC
many TRBJ2-7 TRBV6-1 . CASSEESGRSYEQYF TGTGCCAGCAGTGAAGAGTCAGGGAGATCCTACGAGCAGTACTTC
. TRBJ2-5 TRBV5-1 TRBD2 CASTISGEETQYF TGCGCCAGCACCATTAGCGGGGAAGAGACCCAGTACTTC
few TRBJ2-1 TRBV9 TRBD1 CASSARQGSYNEQFF TGTGCCAGCAGCGCCCGACAGGGTAGCTACAATGAGCAGTTCTTC
many TRBJ2-7 TRBV9 . CASSVGLSYEQYF TGTGCCAGCAGCGTAGGGTTATCCTACGAGCAGTACTTC
many TRBJ1-6 TRBV6-6 . CASSYRQGNNSPLHF TGTGCCAGCAGTTACCGGCAGGGGAATAATTCACCCCTCCACTTT
many TRBJ1-1 TRBV5-5 TRBD1 CASSKTGANTEAFF TGTGCCAGCAGCAAGACAGGGGCGAACACTGAAGCTTTCTTT
. TRBJ1-4 TRBV6-2/TRBV6-3 TRBD1 CASSYSVGTAYNKNEKLFF TGTGCCAGCAGTTACTCAGTCGGGACAGCCTATAATAAGAATGAAAAACTGTTTTTT
few TRBJ2-1 TRBV5-4 TRBD1 CASSLGGLLPGQGKNEQFF TGTGCCAGCAGCTTGGGGGGATTATTACCGGGACAGGGTAAGAATGAGCAGTTCTTC
. TRBJ1-4 TRBV11-2 . CASSRIPGAPTNEKLLF TGTGCCAGCAGCCGTATTCCCGGGGCCCCAACTAATGAAAAACTGCTTTTT
. TRBJ2-7 TRBV3-1 TRBD2 CASSQDRETSALVEQYF TGTGCCAGCAGCCAAGATAGAGAAACTAGCGCCTTGGTCGAGCAGTACTTC
. TRBJ2-7 TRBV5-6 TRBD2 CASSGLAGDKSSYEQYF TGTGCCAGCAGTGGACTAGCGGGCGACAAAAGCTCCTACGAGCAGTACTTC
many TRBJ1-4 TRBV11-2 TRBD1 CASSLGAGQGINEKLFF TGTGCCAGCAGCTTAGGAGCGGGACAGGGGATTAATGAAAAACTGTTTTTT
few TRBJ2-3 TRBV28 TRBD2 CASRGSSGTYGTDTQYF TGTGCCAGCAGGGGATCTAGCGGGACCTACGGCACAGATACGCAGTATTTT
once TRBJ1-1 TRBV25-1 . CASSEFGRNTEAFF TGTGCCAGCAGTGAATTTGGGCGAAACACTGAAGCTTTCTTT
few TRBJ2-2 TRBV7-9 TRBD2 CANRQGLATGELFF TGTGCCAACAGACAAGGACTAGCCACCGGGGAGCTGTTTTTT
many TRBJ2-2 TRBV6-1 TRBD1 CASSQGTGGVIGELFF TGTGCCAGCAGTCAAGGGACAGGGGGCGTTATCGGGGAGCTGTTTTTT
many TRBJ2-7 TRBV28 TRBD1 CASSLIGTAYEQYF TGTGCCAGCAGTTTAATCGGGACAGCCTACGAGCAGTACTTC
many TRBJ2-1 TRBV6-2/TRBV6-3 TRBD2 CASSPTPGLAGYNEQFF TGTGCCAGCAGTCCAACTCCGGGACTAGCGGGGTACAATGAGCAGTTCTTC
many TRBJ2-7 TRBV28 . CASSEGTYEQYF TGTGCCAGCAGCGAGGGGACCTACGAGCAGTACTTC
many TRBJ2-2 TRBV28 TRBD1 CASLPGGGGELFF TGTGCCAGTCTCCCAGGGGGCGGCGGGGAGCTGTTTTTT
few TRBJ1-5 TRBV9 . CASSVGGASNQPQHF TGTGCCAGCAGCGTTGGAGGGGCCAGCAATCAGCCCCAGCATTTT
many TRBJ2-5 TRBV7-9 . CASSNIRGSQETQYF TGTGCCAGCAGCAACATCCGGGGATCTCAAGAGACCCAGTACTTC